At least ten counts were recorded for the clone carrying this T cell receptor (beta chain). What it binds is unknown. V lost 4 bases and J lost 4, with 11 bases in between. The CDR3 has 13 residues. From germline, CDR1 is SGHRS and CDR2 YFSETQ. This entry is derived from a study of T-cell memory formation after mild COVID-19. Background on the study: TCR clusters were largely donor specific. Findings and caveats of the study: Shrinking CD4+ clones were chiefly CM and EM; CD8+ ones were chiefly EMRA.

TCRdb reprocessed the 5' RACE reads with MiXCR, giving one entry per CDR3 protein. The sample holds roughly 160,000 distinct CDR3 sequences, around 10% seen once. The V call is TRBV5-1, the J call TRBJ1-1, with D perhaps TRBD1 (6 bases). The sequence came from a man younger than 30 who had mild COVID-19 (a few samples of this study predate the infection). Cell type and time point are not known. Material for sequencing was PBMCs or a T cell subset sorted from them (not recorded which). The CDR3 loop is CASSTQGSTEAFF. CDR3 coding DNA: TGCGCCAGCAGCACACAGGGCTCCACTGAAGCTTTCTTT.